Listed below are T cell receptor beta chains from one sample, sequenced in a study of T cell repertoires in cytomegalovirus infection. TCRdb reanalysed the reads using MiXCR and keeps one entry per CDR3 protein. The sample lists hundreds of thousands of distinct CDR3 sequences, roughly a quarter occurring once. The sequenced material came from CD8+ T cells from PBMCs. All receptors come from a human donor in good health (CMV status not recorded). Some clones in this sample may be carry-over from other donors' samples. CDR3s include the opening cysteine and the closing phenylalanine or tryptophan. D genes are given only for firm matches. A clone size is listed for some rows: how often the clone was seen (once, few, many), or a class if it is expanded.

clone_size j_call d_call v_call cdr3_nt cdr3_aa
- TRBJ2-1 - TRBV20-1 TGCAGTGCTAGAGATACGGGGGGCCCGTACAATGAGCAGTTCTTC CSARDTGGPYNEQFF
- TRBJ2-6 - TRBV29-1 TGCAGCGTCCTTTCTGGGGCCAACGTCCTGACTTTC CSVLSGANVLTF
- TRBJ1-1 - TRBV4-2 TGTGCCAGCAGCCCCGGATGGGGGAACACTGAAGCTTTCTTT CASSPGWGNTEAFF
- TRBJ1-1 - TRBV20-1 TGCAGTGCCCAAAACAGGGTTTCTGGGGGGAACACTGAAGCTTTCTTT CSAQNRVSGGNTEAFF
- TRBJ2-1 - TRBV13 TGTGCCAGCAGCCCGCCCAGAACTAGCTCCTACAATGAGCAGTTCTTC CASSPPRTSSYNEQFF
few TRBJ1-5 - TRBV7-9 TGTGCCAGCAGCCTCGGACAGTGGGGTCAGCCCCAGCATTTT CASSLGQWGQPQHF
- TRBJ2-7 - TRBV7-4 TGTGCCAGCAGCTCGAACAGCCCCGGGGAAGAGCAGTACTTC CASSSNSPGEEQYF
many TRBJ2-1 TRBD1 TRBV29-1 TGCAGCGTTGTTCATACCGGGACAGGGAAATACAATGAGCAGTTCTTC CSVVHTGTGKYNEQFF
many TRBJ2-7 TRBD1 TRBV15 TGTGCCACCGAGGGGGACAGCTCCTACGAGCAGTACTTC CATEGDSSYEQYF
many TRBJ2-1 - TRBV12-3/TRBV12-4 TGTGCCAGCAGCCCTACCTCCTACAATGAGCAGTTCTTC CASSPTSYNEQFF
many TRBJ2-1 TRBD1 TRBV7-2 TGTGCCAGCAGCCTGACAGGGGACCCCTACAATGAGCAGTTCTTC CASSLTGDPYNEQFF
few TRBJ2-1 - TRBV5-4 TGTGCCAGCAGCTATGCACTCAGGGCCCACAATGAGCAGTTCTTC CASSYALRAHNEQFF
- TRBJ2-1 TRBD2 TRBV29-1 TGCAGCGTTGTTTATACCCCCTTTCAGCGGGGGCTAGGGAATGAGCAGTTCTTC CSVVYTPFQRGLGNEQFF
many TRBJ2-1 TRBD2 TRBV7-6 TGTGCCAGCAGCTCAGGCGGGGGGAGCTCCTACAATGAGCAGTTCTTC CASSSGGGSSYNEQFF
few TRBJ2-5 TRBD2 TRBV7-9 TGTGCCAGCAGCGGGACTAGGGGCGAGTACTTC CASSGTRGEYF
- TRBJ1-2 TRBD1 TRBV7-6 TGTGCCAGCAGCTTAGGGACAGGGGAGATCTATGGCTACACCTTC CASSLGTGEIYGYTF
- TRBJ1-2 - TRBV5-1 TGCGCCAGCAGGCCAGCGTCCAACTATGGCTACACCTTC CASRPASNYGYTF
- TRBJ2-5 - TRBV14 TGTGCCAGCAGCCAAGATCGGCAGGGGAGTCGAGAGACCCAGTACTTC CASSQDRQGSRETQYF
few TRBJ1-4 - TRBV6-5 TGTGCCAGCAGTTACTTGATCGAGGGGAATGAAAAACTGTTTTTT CASSYLIEGNEKLFF
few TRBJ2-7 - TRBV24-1 TGTGCCACCAGTGGTAAGGACCGATACTACGAGCAGTACTTC CATSGKDRYYEQYF
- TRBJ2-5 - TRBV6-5 TGTGCCAGCACCCATAGGGGGACCCAGTACTTC CASTHRGTQYF
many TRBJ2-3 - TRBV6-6 TGTGCCAGCAGCCCTGCCTTAAAAAGCACAGATACGCAGTATTTT CASSPALKSTDTQYF
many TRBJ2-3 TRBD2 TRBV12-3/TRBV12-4 TGTGCCAGCAGCCTTCTAGCGGGGTTGGCAGATACGCAGTATTTT CASSLLAGLADTQYF
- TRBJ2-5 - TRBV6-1 TGTGCCAGCAGGGACAGCGATCAAGAGACCCAGTACTTC CASRDSDQETQYF
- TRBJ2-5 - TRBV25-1 TGTGCCAGCAGTTGGGGAAGGGAGACCCAGTACTTC CASSWGRETQYF
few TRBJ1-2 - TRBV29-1 TGCAGCGTTGAAGATTATAGGAAAAACTATGGCTACACCTTC CSVEDYRKNYGYTF
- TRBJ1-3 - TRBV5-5 TGTGCCAGCAGCTTGGTCGACATCTCTGGAAACACCATATATTTT CASSLVDISGNTIYF
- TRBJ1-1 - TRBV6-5 TGTGCCAGCAGTTACGGCCACCTGGGGGACACTGAAGCTTTCTTT CASSYGHLGDTEAFF
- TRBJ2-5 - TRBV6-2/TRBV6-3 TGTGCCAGCAGTTACGTGGGGGACGCCCGGTACTTC CASSYVGDARYF
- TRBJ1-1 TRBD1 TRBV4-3 TGCGCCAGCAGCCGGGGACAGGGGGCGGGAGGGGCTTTCTTT CASSRGQGAGGAFF
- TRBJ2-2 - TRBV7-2 TGTGCCAGCACCTACACGGGGCTTACCGGGGAGCTGTTTTTT CASTYTGLTGELFF
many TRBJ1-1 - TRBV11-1 TGTGCCAGCAGTTATGACCGATCCACTGAAGCTTTCTTT CASSYDRSTEAFF
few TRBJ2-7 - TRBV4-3 TGCGCCAGCAGCCAAATAGAGGGGGACGAGCAGTACTTC CASSQIEGDEQYF
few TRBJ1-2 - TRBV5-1 TGCGCCAGCAGCTTGACAGCCGGCTATGGCTACACCTTC CASSLTAGYGYTF
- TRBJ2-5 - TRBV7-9 TGTGCCAGCGAGAGCAGACAAGAGACCCAGTACTTC CASESRQETQYF
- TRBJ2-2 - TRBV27 TGTGCCAGCAGTTTATGGCGGGGGCAAAACACCGGGGAGCTGTTTTTT CASSLWRGQNTGELFF
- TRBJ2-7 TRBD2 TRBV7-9 TGTGCCAGCAGCTCCCCTGGACTAGCGGGGGACTACAGCTCCTACGAGCAGTACTTC CASSSPGLAGDYSSYEQYF
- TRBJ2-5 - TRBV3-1 TGTGCCAGCAGCCAACATTCCGGGGGCTTGGATGAGACCCAGTACTTC CASSQHSGGLDETQYF
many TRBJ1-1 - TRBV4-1 TGCGCCAGCAGCCAATATGATCCCTCCCGGAGCACTGAAGCTTTCTTT CASSQYDPSRSTEAFF
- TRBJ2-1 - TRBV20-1 TGCAGTGCTGGCCCCGGGACGCCATCTCTCAATGAGCAGTTCTTC CSAGPGTPSLNEQFF
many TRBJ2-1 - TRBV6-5 TGTGCCAGCAGTTACTTTGACAGCGACAATGAGCAGTTCTTC CASSYFDSDNEQFF
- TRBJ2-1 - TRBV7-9 TGTGCCAGCGGTCCGGGACAAATGTACAATGAGCAGTTCTTC CASGPGQMYNEQFF
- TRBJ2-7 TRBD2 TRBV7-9 TGTGCCAGCAGCTCAACGGGGGGTGGCCCGAGCTCCTACGAGCAGTACTTC CASSSTGGGPSSYEQYF
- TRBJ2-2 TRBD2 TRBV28 TGTGCCAGCAGTTTATTGGGACTAGCGGGGGCAACCGGGGAGCTGTTTTTT CASSLLGLAGATGELFF
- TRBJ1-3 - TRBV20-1 TGCAGTGCTAGAGATCGTCTTGGGACCTCTGGAAACACCATATATTTT CSARDRLGTSGNTIYF
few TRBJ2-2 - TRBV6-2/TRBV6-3 TGTGCCAGCATGGTTTACCGGGGTACGAACACCGGGGAGCTGTTTTTT CASMVYRGTNTGELFF
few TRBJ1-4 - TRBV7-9 TGTGCCAGCAGCTTTAGGAAGCAGAGTAATGAAAAACTGTTTTTT CASSFRKQSNEKLFF
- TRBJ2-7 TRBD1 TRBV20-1 TGCAGTGCTGCATCCGGGACAGCCTACGAGCAGTACTTC CSAASGTAYEQYF
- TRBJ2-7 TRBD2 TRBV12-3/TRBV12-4 TGTGCCAGTAGGGTAGCGGGGGCCTACGAGCAGTACTTC CASRVAGAYEQYF
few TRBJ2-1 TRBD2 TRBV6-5 TGTGCCACCCTACCGCGGGGGGGCTTGGAGCAGTTCTTC CATLPRGGLEQFF
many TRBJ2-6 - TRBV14 TGTGCCACCGCGGACGTAGTAAGCTCTGGGGCCAACGTCCTGACTTTC CATADVVSSGANVLTF
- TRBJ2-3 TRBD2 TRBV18 TGTGCCAGCTCACTCACGACTAGCGGGAGACGAGAGGGTACGCAGTATTTT CASSLTTSGRREGTQYF